This passage covers 15 T cell receptor beta chains from one sample sequenced in a study of control samples from healthy donors and cancer patients. TCRdb's copy holds only in-frame clones and misses some; the assay was immunoSEQ multiplex PCR. The sample yields 130,000 or so clones, more than 75% seen once. Sequenced: blood. Source of these receptors: a man aged 40-49 years in good health.

The chain combines TRBV7-9 with TRBJ2-3, with D possibly matching TRBD2 (7 bases). This CDR3 comprises 15 residues. The V end lost 5 bases, the J end lost 0 bases, and 12 bases lay between the germline ends. Germline loops: CDR1 SEHNR, CDR2 FQNEAQ (reference sequence). The CDR3 nucleotides read TGTGCCAGCAGCCCCGGGGGGCTGAGCACAGATACGCAGTATTTT. This codes for CASSPGGLSTDTQYF.

This chain connects TRBV7-2 to TRBJ1-1, with a tentative D call TRBD1 (5 bases). This CDR3 region has 14 residues. CDR1 and CDR2 from the germline V gene are SGHTA and FQGNSA. The V and J ends lost 5 bases and 1 base respectively, with 11 bases between them. The CDR3 is CASSMGRGNTEAFF. In DNA form, the CDR3 reads TGTGCCAGCAGCATGGGACGGGGGAACACTGAAGCTTTCTTT.

The rearrangement uses TRBV12-3 or TRBV12-4 and TRBJ1-2; no reliable D call. CDR3 size: 13 residues. V lost 6 bases to trimming and J lost 5 bases, with 13 bases between them. The chain's CDR3 is CASRERGLYGYTF. The CDR3 region has the DNA TGTGCCAGCAGAGAACGGGGTTTATATGGCTACACCTTC.

The CDR3 protein is CAWSRGAQETQYF. The CDR3 coding sequence is TGTGCCTGGAGTCGGGGAGCCCAAGAGACCCAGTACTTC. This chain connects TRBV30 to TRBJ2-5, with D perhaps TRBD2 (5 bases). Germline CDR1 reads GTSNPN; CDR2 reads SVGIG (reference sequence). V gave up 2 bases and J gave up 1 base, with 8 bases separating them. The CDR3 runs to 13 residues.

V gene TRBV6-5 combines with J gene TRBJ1-2; 7 nucleotides agree with TRBD1. V shed 6 bases, J shed 5 bases, and the junction held 12 bases outside the gene matches. Germline CDR1 reads MNHEY; CDR2 reads SVGAGI. The CDR3 loop spans 15 amino acids. The CDR3 DNA reads TGTGCCAGCAGCGATTTCAGGGGGATAGGATATGGCTACACCTTC. It encodes CASSDFRGIGYGYTF.

The sample holds one count of this clone. CDR3 DNA: TGTGCCAGCAGCTTAGGTGGGACAGGGCGCTACGAGCAGTACTTC. Encoded protein: CASSLGGTGRYEQYF. V usage is TRBV7-2 and J usage is TRBJ2-7; 9 bases match TRBD1. The V segment lost 1 base and the J segment 3 bases; nucleotides outside the gene matches: 4. This CDR3 comprises 15 residues. Germline V gene lookup returns CDR1 SGHTA and CDR2 FQGNSA.

The genes are TRBV6-6 and TRBJ1-1; 7 bases match TRBD1. J was trimmed by 3 bases and V by 8 bases; bases with no gene match: 6. CDR1 MNHNY and CDR2 SVGAGI come from the germline V gene (reference sequence). This CDR3 is 13 amino acids long. The CDR3 region is CASRTQGYTEAFF. CDR3 bases: TGTGCCAGCCGAACACAGGGGTACACTGAAGCTTTCTTT.

This rearrangement joins TRBV9 to TRBJ2-7; 11 nucleotides align to TRBD1. The CDR3 spans 15 residues. V gave up 4 bases and J gave up 3 bases; unmatched junction bases: 6. Germline CDR1 reads SGDLS; CDR2 reads YYNGEE. The DNA for the CDR3 is TGTGCCAGCAGCCCCCGGGGACAGGGGGTCTACGAGCAGTACTTC. Amino acid sequence: CASSPRGQGVYEQYF.

The chain combines TRBV7-2 with TRBJ2-1; 8 nucleotides agree with TRBD2. The V segment lost 0 bases and the J segment 6 bases; nucleotides outside the gene matches: 13. Germline CDR1 is SGHTA and CDR2 is FQGNSA. The length of the CDR3 is 18 residues. The CDR3 DNA follows: TGTGCCAGCAGCTTAGCGCATATGGTAGCGGGGAAGGTCAATGAGCAGTTCTTC. Residues: CASSLAHMVAGKVNEQFF.

This rearrangement joins TRBV4-1 to TRBJ2-5; 11 bases are a match to TRBD2. CDR1 and CDR2 (germline): MGHRA, YSYEKL. V dropped 6 bases and J dropped 7; count of bases not matched to a gene: 10. This CDR3 spans 15 amino acids. The CDR3 DNA reads as TGCGCCAGCAGGCGACTAGCGGGGCCCCAGGGGACCCAGTACTTC. Protein: CASRRLAGPQGTQYF.

The gene calls are TRBV6-5 and TRBJ2-3; 9 bases align to TRBD2. Germline assignment: CDR1 MNHEY and CDR2 SVGAGI. The junction had 8 bases not matched to a gene; V was cut back by 8 bases and J by 5 bases. The CDR3 contains 14 residues. CDR3 loop: CASLSGGRLDTQYF. CDR3 coding DNA: TGTGCCAGCCTTAGCGGGGGCCGCTTAGATACGCAGTATTTT.

V and J are TRBV11-3 and TRBJ1-4, with D tentatively TRBD1 (5 bases). This CDR3 comprises 12 residues. The ends were cut back, 1 base at V and 12 bases at J, with 9 bases in the middle. Germline CDR1 is SGHNT and CDR2 is YENEEA. CDR3 protein: CASSLGTGELFF. In DNA form, the CDR3 reads TGTGCCAGCAGCTTAGGAACAGGAGAACTGTTTTTT.

The chain combines TRBV18 with TRBJ1-5, with a tentative D call TRBD1 (5 bases). This CDR3 spans 14 amino acids. Between the trimmed V and J ends, which lost 5 bases and 7 bases, there was a span of 15 bases. Germline CDR1 KGHSH, CDR2 LQKENI. The CDR3 loop is CASSYAGREQPQHF. The CDR3 nucleotides are TGTGCCAGCTCATACGCAGGGCGCGAACAGCCCCAGCATTTT.

The chain has TRBV4-3 and TRBJ1-4; D might be TRBD1 (5 bases). The CDR3 loop spans 18 amino acids. Trimming stripped 0 bases from V and 4 bases from J, with 18 bases between. Looked up from germline, CDR1 is LGHNA and CDR2 is YSLEER. CDR3 bases: TGCGCCAGCAGCCAAGATAGCCGTGCGGGACCCCGTAATGAAAAACTGTTTTTT. Amino acids: CASSQDSRAGPRNEKLFF.

This sequence joins TRBV3-1 (or the pseudogene TRBV3-2) and TRBJ2-5; TRBD1 matches 8 bases. V trimming: 5 bases; J trimming: 5 bases; junction bases outside the gene matches: 10. Germline V gives CDR1 LGHDT, CDR2 YNNKEL (reference sequence). The CDR3 is made up of 15 amino acids. The chain's CDR3 is CASSSQAGDRETQYF. In DNA, the CDR3 is TGTGCCAGCAGCTCCCAGGCCGGGGACAGGGAGACCCAGTACTTC.